The T cell receptor beta chain described here comes from a study of cytomegalovirus exposure and HLA in healthy donors. CDR3 length equals 15 residues. CDR1 and CDR2 from the germline V gene are SGHRS and YFSETQ. The germline V and J ends were trimmed by 0 bases and 9 bases, with 17 bases remaining between them. 60 Vbeta and 13 Jbeta primers were used in PCR. Per the study methods: Some 11 million shared chains were among the about 80 million unique TCR beta chains that a later analysis counted. Libraries were prepared by immunoSEQ multiplex PCR; TCRdb keeps only in-frame clonotypes and omits some of them. The V and J calls and the clone size are those of that table, but D and trimming were determined from the DNA. The table has roughly 100,000 clones, about 85% seen once.

The source material was PBMCs. The V gene is TRBV5-1, the J gene TRBJ2-3; D not resolved. This TCR derives from a female donor in good health and CMV-seropositive. The CDR3 protein is CASSLATPPVGTQYF. CDR3 bases: TGCGCCAGCAGCTTGGCGACACCTCCTGTGGGCACGCAGTATTTT.